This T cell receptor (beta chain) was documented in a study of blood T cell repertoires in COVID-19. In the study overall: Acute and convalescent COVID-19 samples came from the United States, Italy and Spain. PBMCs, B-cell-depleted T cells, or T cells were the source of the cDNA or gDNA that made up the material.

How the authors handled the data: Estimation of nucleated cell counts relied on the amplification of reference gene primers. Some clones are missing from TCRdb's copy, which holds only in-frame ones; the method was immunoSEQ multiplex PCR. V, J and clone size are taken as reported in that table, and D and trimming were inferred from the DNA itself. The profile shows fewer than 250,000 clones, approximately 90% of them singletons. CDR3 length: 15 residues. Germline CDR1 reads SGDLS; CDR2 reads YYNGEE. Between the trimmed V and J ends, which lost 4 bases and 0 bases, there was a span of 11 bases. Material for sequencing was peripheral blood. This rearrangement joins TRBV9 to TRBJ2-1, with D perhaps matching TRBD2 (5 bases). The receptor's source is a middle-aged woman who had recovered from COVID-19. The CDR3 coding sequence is TGTGCCAGCAGCTCGAGCGGAAGCTCCTACAATGAGCAGTTCTTC. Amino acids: CASSSSGSSYNEQFF.